Listed below are T cell receptor beta chains from one sample, sequenced in a study of STAT5B mutations in CD4+ large granular lymphocyte leukemia. The table came from immunoSEQ multiplex PCR; TCRdb's copy has only in-frame clones and leaves some out. The table includes some 21,000 clones, about 79% detected once. The sample taken for sequencing was CD4+ T cells from blood buffy coats. These receptor sequences come from a human donor in good health. Both conserved end residues are part of each CDR3. A D gene is named only where the DNA matches it firmly. Clone size appears in some rows only: once, few, many, or a class for an expanded clone.

j_call	d_call	v_call	clone_size	cdr3_nt	cdr3_aa
TRBJ2-5	-	TRBV5-4	-	TGTGCCAGCAGCTTGTTCGGGGGAGGAGAGACCCAGTACTTC	CASSLFGGGETQYF
TRBJ2-3	-	TRBV7-9	-	TGTGCCAGCAGCTTAGACTACGGGAGAGACACAGATACGCAGTATTTT	CASSLDYGRDTDTQYF
TRBJ1-1	-	TRBV10-3	-	TGTGCCATCAGTGCCGGGCTACACACTGAAGCTTTCTTT	CAISAGLHTEAFF
TRBJ1-3	TRBD1	TRBV5-1	-	TGCGCCAGCAGCTTGGCCACGGGGACAGGGTCTGGAAACACCATATATTTT	CASSLATGTGSGNTIYF
TRBJ2-3	TRBD2	TRBV6-1	-	TGTGCCAGCAGTGACCAGGGACTAGCGGGAGGGGGAGATACGCAGTATTTT	CASSDQGLAGGGDTQYF
TRBJ1-2	-	TRBV6-1	-	TGTGCCAGCAGTGAGCTCACTGGAGGCTATGGCTACACCTTC	CASSELTGGYGYTF
TRBJ2-1	TRBD2	TRBV11-3	-	TGTGCCAGCAGCTTATATGCGGGAGACTCCTACAATGAGCAGTTCTTC	CASSLYAGDSYNEQFF
TRBJ1-2	TRBD1	TRBV28	-	TGTGCCAGCAGCAAGAGGGGGCGGTTCGATGGCTACACCTTC	CASSKRGRFDGYTF
TRBJ1-4	-	TRBV25-1	-	TGTGCCAGCAGTGAATCCAGGGGTGGTGAAAAACTGTTTTTT	CASSESRGGEKLFF
TRBJ2-2	-	TRBV9	-	TGTGCCAGCAGCGTAGGGCCGAATATAGGGGGGGAGCTGTTTTTT	CASSVGPNIGGELFF
TRBJ1-1	-	TRBV28	once	TGTGCCAGCAGCATGAACCAGGGGATGATCGCTGAAGCTTTCTTT	CASSMNQGMIAEAFF
TRBJ1-4	-	TRBV7-9	-	TGTGCCAGCAGCTTAGAATCGGGCGAAGAAAAACTGTTTTTT	CASSLESGEEKLFF
TRBJ2-1	TRBD2	TRBV19	few	TGTGCCAGTAGTATCCAGCGGGAGGGCAATGAGCAGTTCTTC	CASSIQREGNEQFF
TRBJ1-2	TRBD1	TRBV10-3	-	TGTGCCATCAGCGGGGTCGCGGGACAGTTAACCTATGGCTACACCTTC	CAISGVAGQLTYGYTF
TRBJ2-2	TRBD2	TRBV6-5	-	TGTGCCAGCTCTCGTGGGACTAGTAACGGGGAGCTGTTTTTT	CASSRGTSNGELFF
TRBJ2-7	-	TRBV27	-	TGTGCCAGCAGTCCCCGGAACGGGCCAACTTTGGGTAACGAGCAGTACTTC	CASSPRNGPTLGNEQYF
TRBJ2-1	-	TRBV19	-	TGTGCCAGTAGGTGGGGCGATGAGCAGTTCTTC	CASRWGDEQFF
TRBJ2-2	-	TRBV7-2	-	TGTGCCAGCAGCTTAGTGTCAGGGTGGAACACCGGGGAGCTGTTTTTT	CASSLVSGWNTGELFF
TRBJ2-3	-	TRBV6-5	-	TGTGCCAGCAGTTACTCGACCCACTTCACAGATACGCAGTATTTT	CASSYSTHFTDTQYF
TRBJ1-3	-	TRBV11-3	once	TGTGCCAGCAGCCAACGTTCTGGAAACACCATATATTTT	CASSQRSGNTIYF
TRBJ2-7	TRBD1	TRBV10-1	few	TGCGCCAGCAGTGACCCCGGGACAGGGACTAACGAGCAGTACTTC	CASSDPGTGTNEQYF
TRBJ2-5	-	TRBV7-2	-	TGTGCCAGCAGCTTAGCGCGGGAAGGGACCCAGTACTTC	CASSLAREGTQYF
TRBJ2-1	TRBD2	TRBV5-6	-	TGTGCCAGCAGCTTGCCTAGCGGGAGAGATGAGCAGTTCTTC	CASSLPSGRDEQFF
TRBJ2-1	TRBD2	TRBV19	-	TGTGCCAGTAGTCAGTCGGGAGGGTACAATGAGCAGTTCTTC	CASSQSGGYNEQFF
TRBJ2-3	TRBD2	TRBV5-6	once	TGTGCCAGCAGCTCCCCTGGCGGGAGAGGCACAGATACGCAGTATTTT	CASSSPGGRGTDTQYF
TRBJ2-1	-	TRBV2	-	TGTGCCAGCAGTGTGGGTCTAGCCCTGGAGCAGTTCTTC	CASSVGLALEQFF
TRBJ2-1	-	TRBV5-5	few	TGTGCCAGCAGCTTTCCTGGGAGGAGTGGTGAGCAGTTCTTC	CASSFPGRSGEQFF
TRBJ2-2	TRBD2	TRBV14	few	TGTGCCAGCAGCCAGACTAGCAAAACCGGGGAGCTGTTTTTT	CASSQTSKTGELFF
TRBJ2-2	-	TRBV5-1	few	TGCGCCAGCAGCTTGTACGGGGTGAACACCGGGGAGCTGTTTTTT	CASSLYGVNTGELFF
TRBJ2-7	TRBD1	TRBV11-2	-	TGTGCCAGCAGCGGGGACAGGGACTACGAGCAGTACTTC	CASSGDRDYEQYF
TRBJ1-1	-	TRBV10-3	few	TGTGCCATCTCAAAACAGATGAACACTGAAGCTTTCTTT	CAISKQMNTEAFF
TRBJ1-1	-	TRBV4-1	-	TGCGCCAGCAGCCAAGGGCTCATGAACACTGAAGCTTTCTTT	CASSQGLMNTEAFF
TRBJ2-5	TRBD2	TRBV30	-	TGTGCCGGGGAGGGATTCGAGACCCAGTACTTC	CAGEGFETQYF
TRBJ2-5	-	TRBV2	once	TGTGCCAGCAGCCAAGGACTGACTTTTGGCGGGCAGAGGGAGACCCAGTACTTC	CASSQGLTFGGQRETQYF
TRBJ1-6	-	TRBV2	-	TGTGCCAGCAGCTTAGGGCCGCCGGGGAATTCACCCCTCCACTTT	CASSLGPPGNSPLHF
TRBJ2-1	TRBD2	TRBV2	-	TGTGCCAGCAAGAGACTAGCGGGCCCCTACAATGAGCAGTTCTTC	CASKRLAGPYNEQFF
TRBJ2-7	-	TRBV11-2	-	TGTGCCAGCAGCTTAGTCGTGTCTGCTTACCCCGAGCAGTACTTC	CASSLVVSAYPEQYF
TRBJ2-1	-	TRBV2	-	TGTGCCAGCAGTGAAGAGGTAGGCTCCTACAATGAGCAGTTCTTC	CASSEEVGSYNEQFF
TRBJ2-1	-	TRBV28	-	TGTGCCAGCAGTTTAAGGGAGTACCCCTACAATGAGCAGTTCTTC	CASSLREYPYNEQFF
TRBJ1-1	-	TRBV2	few	TGTGCCAGCAGTGTAGGCACTGAAGCTTTCTTT	CASSVGTEAFF
TRBJ2-7	TRBD2	TRBV18	-	TGTGCCAGCTCAGCGACTAGCGGGAGGGCCGGGGTATCCGAGCAGTACTTC	CASSATSGRAGVSEQYF
TRBJ1-2	-	TRBV10-2	few	TGCGCCAGCAGTGATGGCCTAGTGTTGAGGGCTGGCTACACCTTC	CASSDGLVLRAGYTF
TRBJ2-7	-	TRBV14	-	TGTGCCAGCAGTCCCCCGGGGCCCTACGAGCAGTACTTC	CASSPPGPYEQYF
TRBJ1-2	-	TRBV29-1	-	TGCAGCGTTGAACAGGACAGCTATGGCTACACCTTC	CSVEQDSYGYTF
TRBJ1-3	-	TRBV5-5	-	TGTGCCAGCAGCTTGGAACGTATGAGCTCTGGAAACACCATATATTTT	CASSLERMSSGNTIYF
TRBJ1-1	-	TRBV19	few	TGTGCCAGTAGTATGGGGAGTGGGTGGGACACTGAAGCTTTCTTT	CASSMGSGWDTEAFF
TRBJ2-7	TRBD2	TRBV10-3	-	TGTGCCGGGGGAACTAGCGGGGAAGACGAGCAGTACTTC	CAGGTSGEDEQYF
TRBJ2-1	TRBD1	TRBV2	-	TGTGCCAGCTGCCGGGACAGGGAAATCCATGAGCAGTTCTTC	CASCRDREIHEQFF
TRBJ2-7	TRBD1	TRBV7-8	-	TGTGCCAGCAGCCGTCAAAGACAGGGTAACAACTACGAGCAGTACTTC	CASSRQRQGNNYEQYF
TRBJ2-4	TRBD2	TRBV18	-	TGTGCCAGCTCGCCACTAGCGGGAGCGTCGAATTTCAAAAACATTCAGTACTTC	CASSPLAGASNFKNIQYF
TRBJ1-6	-	TRBV6-5	-	TGTGCCAGCAAAATGGATCGAGGGAATTCACCCCTCCACTTT	CASKMDRGNSPLHF
TRBJ1-3	-	TRBV7-9	-	TGTGCCAGCAGCTTCGGACAGCTAGACTCTGGAAACACCATATATTTT	CASSFGQLDSGNTIYF